The entry below describes one TCR beta chain. Germline V gene lookup returns CDR1 SGHNT and CDR2 YYREEE (reference sequence). This CDR3 contains 18 residues. Trimming removed 0 bases at V and 3 bases at J, with 19 bases between. As originally analysed: Reference gene primer amplification gave nucleated cell count estimates. Sequencing was performed with immunoSEQ multiplex PCR; in TCRdb, only in-frame clones are kept and a portion is missing. The D gene and trimming were derived from the DNA, and the V and J assignments and clone size from that table. The data contain 150,000 to 200,000 clones, about 91% of them singletons. This entry belongs to a study of blood T cell repertoires in COVID-19. Study-wide context: Both acute and convalescent COVID-19 samples were obtained from the United States, Italy and Spain.

Material for sequencing was peripheral blood. The V gene is TRBV5-4, the J gene TRBJ2-4; D might be TRBD2 (7 bases). This TCR derives from a woman aged 50 to 60 with acute or convalescent COVID-19. For the CDR3, the DNA is TGTGCCAGCAGCTTGGGAGGTTCGGGGGGCCAGGTCAAAAACATTCAGTACTTC. This sequence encodes CASSLGGSGGQVKNIQYF.